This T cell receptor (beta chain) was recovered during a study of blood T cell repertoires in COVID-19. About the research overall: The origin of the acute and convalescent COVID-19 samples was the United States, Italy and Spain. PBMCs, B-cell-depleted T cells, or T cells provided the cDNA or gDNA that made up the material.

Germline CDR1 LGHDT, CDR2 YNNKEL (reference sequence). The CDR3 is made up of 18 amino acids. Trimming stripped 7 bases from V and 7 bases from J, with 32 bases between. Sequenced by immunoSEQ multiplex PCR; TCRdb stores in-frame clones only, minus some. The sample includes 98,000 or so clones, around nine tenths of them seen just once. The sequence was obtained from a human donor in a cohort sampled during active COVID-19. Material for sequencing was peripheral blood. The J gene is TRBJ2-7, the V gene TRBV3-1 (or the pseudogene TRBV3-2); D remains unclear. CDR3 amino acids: CASTMKPTPSHGELEQYF. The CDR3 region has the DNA TGTGCCAGCACCATGAAGCCGACTCCCTCCCACGGCGAGTTGGAGCAGTACTTC.